This entry is about one T cell receptor (beta chain). This specimen belongs to a study of CD8+ T cells in alopecia areata. TCR sequencing used cDNA made by reverse transcription of extracted RNA. Sequenced by immunoSEQ multiplex PCR; TCRdb stores in-frame clones only, minus some. The profile covers 79,000 or so clones, with roughly 70% appearing a single time and about 20% taken by the ten largest. Unmatched junction bases numbered 5, after V lost 4 bases and J lost 13 bases. The CDR3 loop spans 12 amino acids. The germline CDR1 and CDR2 sequences are MGHRA and YSYEKL. The treatment is: oral pan-JAK inhibitor, 5-10 mg twice daily.

The chain carries TRBV4-1 and TRBJ1-4, with TRBD1 matching 8 bases. The sequence was obtained from a human donor with alopecia areata. The starting material was CD8+ T cells sorted from blood, obtained at week 24, from a patient treated with tofacitinib. The CDR3 protein is CASSPGQDILFF. Written as DNA, the CDR3 is TGCGCCAGCAGCCCGGGACAGGATATACTGTTTTTT.